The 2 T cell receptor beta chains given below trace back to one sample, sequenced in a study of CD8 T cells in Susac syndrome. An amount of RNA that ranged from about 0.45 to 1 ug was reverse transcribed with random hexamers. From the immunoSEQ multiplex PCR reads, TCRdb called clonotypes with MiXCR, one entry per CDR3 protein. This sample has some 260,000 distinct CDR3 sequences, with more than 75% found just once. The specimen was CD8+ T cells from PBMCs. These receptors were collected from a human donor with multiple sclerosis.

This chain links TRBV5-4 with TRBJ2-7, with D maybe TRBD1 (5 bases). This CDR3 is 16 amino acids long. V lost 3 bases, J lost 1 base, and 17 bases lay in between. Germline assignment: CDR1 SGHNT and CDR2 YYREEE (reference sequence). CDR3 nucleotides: TGTGCCAGCAGCTACGAAGGGGCAGGGATTTCCTACGAGCAGTACTTC. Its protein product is CASSYEGAGISYEQYF.

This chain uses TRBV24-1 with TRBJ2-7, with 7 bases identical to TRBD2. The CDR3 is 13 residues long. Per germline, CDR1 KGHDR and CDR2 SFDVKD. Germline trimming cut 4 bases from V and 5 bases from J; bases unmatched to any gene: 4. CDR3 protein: CATSESSGHEQYF. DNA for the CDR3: TGTGCCACCAGTGAGTCTAGCGGTCACGAGCAGTACTTC.